The 24 T cell receptor beta chains presented below share a single source sample, sequenced in a study of shared T cell receptors in the human thymus. TCRdb keeps only in-frame clones here, not all; method: immunoSEQ multiplex PCR. The table includes some 660,000 clones, about 90% detected once. The same data also went into a second study, on human thymus T cells.

The specimen was thymocytes. The receptors were gathered from a boy in the first two years of life with a congenital heart defect.

This clone was counted once. The chain links TRBV5-6 to TRBJ2-7; possibly TRBD1 for D (5 bases). There are 14 residues in the CDR3. Germline CDR1 SGHDT, CDR2 YYEEEE. The germline V and J ends were trimmed by 2 bases and 1 base, with 10 bases remaining between them. The CDR3 reads CASSFVGQSYEQYF. The CDR3 nucleotides read TGTGCCAGCAGCTTTGTAGGACAATCCTACGAGCAGTACTTC. The entire variable domain, with the rest obtained from reference TRBV5-6 and TRBJ2-7, is as follows: DAGVTQSPTHLIKTRGQQVTLRCSPKSGHDTVSWYQQALGQGPQFIFQYYEEEERQRGNFPDRFSGHQFPNYSSELNVNALLLGDSALYLCASSFVGQSYEQYFGPGTRLTVT.

This chain uses TRBV28 with TRBJ2-3, with D maybe TRBD2 (5 bases). The CDR3 length is 14 residues. V was shortened by 7 bases and J by 3 bases, with 14 bases between the two germline ends. Looked up from germline, CDR1 is MDHEN and CDR2 is SYDVKM. CDR3 sequence reads: CASKPGSKTDTQYF. The CDR3 nucleotides read TGTGCCAGCAAACCGGGATCTAAAACAGATACGCAGTATTTT.

The chain employs TRBV28 and TRBJ2-5, with D unresolved. Germline V gene lookup returns CDR1 MDHEN and CDR2 SYDVKM. Trimming left V 4 bases short and J 0 bases short, with 6 bases between. The CDR3 extends over 13 amino acids. CDR3 DNA sequence: TGTGCCAGCAGTTCTAACTACCAAGAGACCCAGTACTTC. This codes for CASSSNYQETQYF.

This rearrangement joins TRBV15 to TRBJ2-1, with TRBD1 as a possible D gene (6 bases). The V and J ends lost 7 bases and 4 bases respectively, with 17 bases between them. Germline CDR1 LNHNV, CDR2 YYDKDF (reference sequence). This CDR3 is built from 15 residues. In DNA, the CDR3 is TGTGCCACCAAAACCGGGACAACACTTTACAATGAGCAGTTCTTC. Translated: CATKTGTTLYNEQFF.

This chain uses TRBV5-1 with TRBJ2-7; 7 positions agree with TRBD2. The V and J ends lost 3 bases and 1 base, in that order; junction bases with no gene match: 10. CDR3 length equals 16 residues. Per the germline V gene, CDR1 is SGHRS and CDR2 is YFSETQ. The CDR3 protein is CASSWGGDVESYEQYF. CDR3 in DNA: TGCGCCAGCAGCTGGGGGGGGGACGTTGAGTCCTACGAGCAGTACTTC.

The V call is TRBV5-5, the J call TRBJ1-5; D might be TRBD1 (6 bases). Germline CDR1 reads SGHKS; CDR2 reads YYEKEE (reference sequence). The CDR3 extends over 18 amino acids. The V gene lost 1 base and the J gene lost 3 bases, with 20 bases spanning the gap. The CDR3 coding sequence is TGTGCCAGCAGCTTGTGGAGTACAGGGCGGGGGCTCAATCAGCCCCAGCATTTT. It is translated as CASSLWSTGRGLNQPQHF.

The J gene is TRBJ2-1, the V gene TRBV9, with D perhaps TRBD2 (7 bases). This CDR3 is 13 amino acids long. Trimming took off 7 bases at V and 2 bases at J, with 10 bases between the two ends. CDR1 and CDR2 (germline): SGDLS, YYNGEE. This CDR3 reads CASVGGPYNEQFF. CDR3 sequence (DNA): TGTGCCAGCGTGGGGGGGCCCTACAATGAGCAGTTCTTC.

This clone was detected a few times. V and J are TRBV15 and TRBJ2-1; D remains unclear. V lost 3 bases and J 8 bases, leaving 5 bases between the germline ends. The CDR3 length is 11 residues. CDR1 and CDR2 from the germline V gene are LNHNV and YYDKDF (reference sequence). DNA of the CDR3: TGTGCCACCAGCAGGAGTGATGAGCAGTTCTTC. As protein: CATSRSDEQFF.

The chain recombines TRBV15 with TRBJ1-5; 7 nucleotides match TRBD1. The CDR3 is 17 amino acids. Per the germline V gene, CDR1 is LNHNV and CDR2 is YYDKDF (reference sequence). V dropped 4 bases and J dropped 2; count of bases not matched to a gene: 11. CDR3 coding DNA: TGTGCCACCAGCAACCAAACCCGACAGGGCGGCAATCAGCCCCAGCATTTT. It specifies CATSNQTRQGGNQPQHF.

CDR3 sequence: CASSQAPRTGDYQETQYF. The CDR3 DNA follows: TGCGCCAGCAGCCAAGCCCCCCGGACAGGGGACTACCAAGAGACCCAGTACTTC. The chain recombines TRBV4-1 with TRBJ2-5, with 9 bases fitting TRBD1. V was pared by 1 base and J by 0 bases, with 9 bases of the junction left unmatched. The CDR3 sequence is 18 residues long. Germline assignment: CDR1 MGHRA and CDR2 YSYEKL.

This clone was seen a single time. V and J are TRBV27 and TRBJ2-3, with TRBD2 matching over 8 bases. V shed 3 bases and J 2 bases; nucleotides not matched to a gene: 10. The CDR3 runs to 17 residues. Germline CDR1 MNHEY, CDR2 SMNVEV (reference sequence). CDR3 DNA: TGTGCCAGCAGTTTTTTGTCATTAGCGGGGTCCACAGATACGCAGTATTTT. Translating gives CASSFLSLAGSTDTQYF.

The chain recombines TRBV27 with TRBJ2-3; tentatively, D is TRBD2 (5 bases). The V gene's germline CDR1 is MNHEY and CDR2 SMNVEV (reference sequence). V shed 5 bases and J shed 6 bases, with 18 bases lying between them. The CDR3 runs 15 residues. This CDR3 reads CASSTPRLAIDTQYF. DNA of the CDR3: TGTGCCAGCAGTACCCCGAGGCTAGCCATCGATACGCAGTATTTT.

The V and J genes are TRBV7-2 and TRBJ2-4; 8 bases map to TRBD1. The ends lost 4 bases at V and 5 bases at J; junction bases unmatched: 7. The CDR3 loop spans 15 amino acids. Looked up from germline, CDR1 is SGHTA and CDR2 is FQGNSA. CDR3 sequence: CASSWNGTGQNIQYF. Here the CDR3 DNA reads TGTGCCAGCAGCTGGAACGGGACAGGTCAAAACATTCAGTACTTC.

The chain uses TRBV30 and TRBJ2-7; TRBD1 aligns across 11 bases. Germline CDR1 GTSNPN, CDR2 SVGIG (reference sequence). After removal of 0 bases from V and 6 bases from J, the junction contained 16 bases not matched to a gene. CDR3 length: 18 amino acids. The CDR3 DNA reads TGTGCCTGGAGTGTAAGCCCCCCCGGGACAGGGGGAATGGGCGAGCAGTACTTC. As protein: CAWSVSPPGTGGMGEQYF. Drawing the rest from reference TRBV30 and TRBJ2-7, the complete variable domain is SQTIHQWPATLVQPVGSPLSLECTVEGTSNPNLYWYRQAAGRGLQLLFYSVGIGQISSEVPQNLSASRPQDRQFILSSKKLLLSDSGFYLCAWSVSPPGTGGMGEQYFGPGTRLTVT.

The chain has TRBV2 and TRBJ1-1; TRBD1 matches at 9 bases. The V gene end was trimmed by 6 bases and the J gene end by 5 bases; junction bases not matched to a gene: 13. There are 16 residues in the CDR3. The germline V gene encodes CDR1 SNHLY and CDR2 FYNNEI. CDR3 DNA: TGTGCCAGCAGCGCACCAGGGACAGGGAAAGGGACTGAAGCTTTCTTT. Residues: CASSAPGTGKGTEAFF.

The CDR3 DNA follows: TGTGCCAGCAGCCAAGGCCTCCCGGTGGCGGGTGGGGTCCCCCAGTACTTC. Amino acid sequence: CASSQGLPVAGGVPQYF. This chain links TRBV14 with TRBJ2-5, with D possibly TRBD2 on 5 matching bases. The V end lost 1 base, the J end lost 9 bases, and 24 bases lay between the germline ends. The CDR3 has 17 residues. Germline CDR1 is SGHDN and CDR2 is FVKESK.

The chain combines TRBV5-5 with TRBJ2-2, with 11 bases that match TRBD2. Germline CDR1 SGHKS, CDR2 YYEKEE (reference sequence). The CDR3 covers 19 residues. V gave up 0 bases and J gave up 0 bases; unmatched junction bases: 7. The CDR3 sequence: CASSLAGGLAGANTGELFF. The CDR3 DNA sequence: TGTGCCAGCAGCTTGGCCGGTGGACTAGCGGGCGCGAACACCGGGGAGCTGTTTTTT. Variable domain in full (rest from reference TRBV5-5 and TRBJ2-2): DAGVTQSPTHLIKTRGQQVTLRCSPISGHKSVSWYQQVLGQGPQFIFQYYEKEERGRGNFPDRFSARQFPNYSSELNVNALLLGDSALYLCASSLAGGLAGANTGELFFGEGSRLTVL.

The chain carries TRBV28 and TRBJ1-1; possibly TRBD1 for D (5 bases). CDR3 length: 13 residues. From germline, CDR1 is MDHEN and CDR2 SYDVKM. Trimming removed 5 bases from V and 5 bases from J, with 12 bases in between. The CDR3 spells CASSGGIRTEAFF. The CDR3 nucleotides are TGTGCCAGCAGTGGGGGGATTCGGACTGAAGCTTTCTTT.

This rearrangement joins TRBV4-1 to TRBJ2-7; 9 bases agree with TRBD2. The junction had 20 bases not matched to a gene; V was cut back by 4 bases and J by 4 bases. The CDR3 has 19 residues. Germline loops: CDR1 MGHRA, CDR2 YSYEKL. This CDR3 is CASSRTPQGSGGPSYEQYF. CDR3 in DNA: TGCGCCAGCAGCCGAACGCCACAGGGAAGCGGGGGGCCCTCGTACGAGCAGTACTTC.

V is TRBV9 and J is TRBJ2-3; 12 nucleotides agree with TRBD2. Germline V gene data show CDR1 as SGDLS and CDR2 as YYNGEE. The CDR3 runs 16 residues. Germline trimming cut 4 bases from V and 0 bases from J; bases unmatched to any gene: 3. CDR3 nucleotides: TGTGCCAGCAGCCCTAGCGGGAGGGCGAGCACAGATACGCAGTATTTT. Protein product: CASSPSGRASTDTQYF.

This clone appeared once. V and J are TRBV4-3 and TRBJ2-1; 9 nucleotides agree with TRBD2. Per germline, CDR1 LGHNA and CDR2 YSLEER. CDR3 length: 17 residues. V trimming: 0 bases; J trimming: 7 bases; junction bases outside the gene matches: 10. Here the CDR3 reads CASSQDWAGGKVNEQFF. The CDR3 DNA sequence: TGCGCCAGCAGCCAAGATTGGGCGGGGGGGAAAGTAAATGAGCAGTTCTTC.

The V call is TRBV5-6, the J call TRBJ2-7; D is unresolved. The ends were cut back, 2 bases at V and 3 bases at J, with 6 bases in the middle. The length of the CDR3 is 12 residues. Germline V gene sequence: CDR1 SGHDT, CDR2 YYEEEE. This CDR3 is CASSFGSYEQYF. The CDR3 DNA sequence: TGTGCCAGCAGCTTCGGTAGCTACGAGCAGTACTTC.

The J gene is TRBJ1-5, the V gene TRBV28; 7 nucleotides match TRBD1. Per the germline V gene, CDR1 is MDHEN and CDR2 is SYDVKM. V lost 5 bases to trimming and J lost 2 bases; unmatched junction nucleotides: 9. The CDR3 is made up of 16 amino acids. The CDR3: CASSPPWGTGNQPQHF. The CDR3 nucleotides read TGTGCCAGCAGTCCCCCGTGGGGGACAGGCAATCAGCCCCAGCATTTT.

The chain combines TRBV9 with TRBJ2-3, with 11 bases matching TRBD2. This CDR3 spans 18 amino acids. The trim removed 3 bases at V and 1 base at J, leaving 10 bases unmatched. The germline CDR1 and CDR2 sequences are SGDLS and YYNGEE. Here the CDR3 DNA reads TGTGCCAGCAGCGGCGGTCCCGGGACTAGCGGAGGCACAGATACGCAGTATTTT. Protein product: CASSGGPGTSGGTDTQYF.